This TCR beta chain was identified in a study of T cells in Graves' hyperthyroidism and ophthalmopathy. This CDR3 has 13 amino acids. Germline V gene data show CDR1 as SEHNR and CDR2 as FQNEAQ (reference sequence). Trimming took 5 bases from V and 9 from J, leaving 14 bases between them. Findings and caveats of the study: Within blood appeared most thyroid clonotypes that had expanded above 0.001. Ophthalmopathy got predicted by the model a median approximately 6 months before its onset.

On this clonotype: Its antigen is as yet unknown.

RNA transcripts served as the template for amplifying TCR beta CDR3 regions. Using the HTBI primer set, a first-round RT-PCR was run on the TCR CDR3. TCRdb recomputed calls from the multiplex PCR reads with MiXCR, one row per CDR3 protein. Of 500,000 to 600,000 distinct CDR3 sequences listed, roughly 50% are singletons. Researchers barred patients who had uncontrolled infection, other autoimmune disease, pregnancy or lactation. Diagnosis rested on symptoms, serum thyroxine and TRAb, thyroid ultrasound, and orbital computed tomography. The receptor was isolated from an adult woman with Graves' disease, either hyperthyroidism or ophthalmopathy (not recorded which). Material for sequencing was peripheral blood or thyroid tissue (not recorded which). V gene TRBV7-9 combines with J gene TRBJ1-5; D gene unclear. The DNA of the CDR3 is TGTGCCAGCAGCGCCCATAGGGTATCGCCCCAGCATTTT. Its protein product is CASSAHRVSPQHF.